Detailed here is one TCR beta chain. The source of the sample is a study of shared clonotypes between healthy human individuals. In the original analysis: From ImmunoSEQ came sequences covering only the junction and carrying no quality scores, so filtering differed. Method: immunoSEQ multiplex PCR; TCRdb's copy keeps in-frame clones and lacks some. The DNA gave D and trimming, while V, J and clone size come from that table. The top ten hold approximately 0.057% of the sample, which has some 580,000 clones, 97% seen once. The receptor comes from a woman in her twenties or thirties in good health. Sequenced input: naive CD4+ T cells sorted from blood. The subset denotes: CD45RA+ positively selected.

The CDR3 loop is CASSPQDRGPSGEQYF. In DNA, the CDR3 is TGTGCCAGCTCACCGCAAGACAGGGGGCCCTCTGGGGAGCAGTACTTC. V gene TRBV18 combines with J gene TRBJ2-7; 10 nucleotides line up with TRBD1. CDR1 and CDR2 from the germline V gene are KGHSH and LQKENI. The junction had 12 bases not matched to a gene; V was cut back by 3 bases and J by 7 bases. The CDR3 is 16 residues long.